This TCR beta chain originates from a study of blood T cell repertoires in COVID-19. The overall study: Sources were T cells, B-cell-depleted T cells, or PBMCs; the material itself was cDNA or gDNA.

Assay used: immunoSEQ multiplex PCR; TCRdb lists only in-frame clones, some missing. The data contain about 300,000 clones, around 87% of them singletons. The V gene's germline CDR1 is ENHRY and CDR2 SYGVKD. The CDR3 is made up of 14 amino acids. Trimming removed 5 bases from V and 5 bases from J; junction bases left unmatched: 7. The chain combines TRBV10-3 with TRBJ1-1; 8 nucleotides match TRBD1. Sequenced: peripheral blood. The source is a woman aged 35 to 49 who had recovered from COVID-19. The chain's CDR3 is CAISSGGGKTEAFF. The CDR3 coding sequence is TGTGCCATCAGTTCAGGGGGCGGAAAGACTGAAGCTTTCTTT.